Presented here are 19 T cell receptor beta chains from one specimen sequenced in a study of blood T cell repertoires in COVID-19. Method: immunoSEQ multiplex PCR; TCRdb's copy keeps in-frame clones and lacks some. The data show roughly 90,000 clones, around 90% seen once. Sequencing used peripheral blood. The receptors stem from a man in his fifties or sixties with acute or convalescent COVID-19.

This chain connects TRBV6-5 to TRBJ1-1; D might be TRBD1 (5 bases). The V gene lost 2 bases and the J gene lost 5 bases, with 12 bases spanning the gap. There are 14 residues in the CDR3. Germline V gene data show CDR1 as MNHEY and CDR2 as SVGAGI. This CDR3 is CASSYEDGGTEAFF. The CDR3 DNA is TGTGCCAGCAGTTACGAGGACGGGGGGACTGAAGCTTTCTTT.

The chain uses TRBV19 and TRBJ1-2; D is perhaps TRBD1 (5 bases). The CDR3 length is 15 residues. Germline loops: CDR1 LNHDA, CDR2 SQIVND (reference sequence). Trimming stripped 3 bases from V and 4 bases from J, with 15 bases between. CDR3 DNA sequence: TGTGCCAGTAGTATTAGGGACTTTCGAGGCTATGGCTACACCTTC. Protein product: CASSIRDFRGYGYTF.

This CDR3 reads CASTTYGGTGAFF. The CDR3 DNA follows: TGTGCCAGCACCACCTATGGAGGGACAGGGGCGTTCTTC. J is TRBJ2-1 and V is TRBV7-9, with 10 bases identical to TRBD1. With 7 bases clipped from V and 15 bases from J, the junction kept 12 bases outside the gene matches. Germline CDR1 is SEHNR and CDR2 is FQNEAQ (reference sequence). There are 13 residues in the CDR3. Filled out from reference TRBV7-9 and TRBJ2-1, the complete variable domain reads DTGVSQNPRHKITKRGQNVTFRCDPISEHNRLYWYRQTLGQGPEFLTYFQNEAQLEKSRLLSDRFSAERPKGSFSTLEIQRTEQGDSAMYLCASTTYGGTGAFFGPGTRLTVL.

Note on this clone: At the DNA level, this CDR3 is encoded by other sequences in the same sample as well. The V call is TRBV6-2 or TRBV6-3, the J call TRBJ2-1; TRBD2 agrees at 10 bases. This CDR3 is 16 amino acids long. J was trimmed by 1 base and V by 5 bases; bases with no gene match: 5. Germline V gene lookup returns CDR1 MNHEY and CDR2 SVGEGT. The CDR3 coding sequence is TGTGCCAGCAGTGACAAACTAGCGGGGTCCTACAATGAGCAGTTCTTC. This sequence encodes CASSDKLAGSYNEQFF.

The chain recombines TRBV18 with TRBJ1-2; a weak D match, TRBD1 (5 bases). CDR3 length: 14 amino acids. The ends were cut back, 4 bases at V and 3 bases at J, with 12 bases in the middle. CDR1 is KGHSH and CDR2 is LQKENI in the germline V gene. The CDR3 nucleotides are TGTGCCAGCTCACAGGAGACAGCTGACTATGGCTACACCTTC. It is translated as CASSQETADYGYTF.

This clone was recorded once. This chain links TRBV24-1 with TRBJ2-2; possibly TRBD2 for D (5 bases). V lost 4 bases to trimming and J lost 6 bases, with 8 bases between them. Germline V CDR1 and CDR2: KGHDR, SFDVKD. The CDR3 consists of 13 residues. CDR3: CATSDGMPGELFF. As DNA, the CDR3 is TGTGCCACCAGTGACGGGATGCCCGGGGAGCTGTTTTTT.

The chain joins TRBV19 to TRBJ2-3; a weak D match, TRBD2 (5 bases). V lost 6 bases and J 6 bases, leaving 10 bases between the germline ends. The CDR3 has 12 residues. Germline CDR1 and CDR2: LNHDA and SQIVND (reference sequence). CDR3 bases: TGTGCCAGTAGCACACGGGGTGATACGCAGTATTTT. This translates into CASSTRGDTQYF.

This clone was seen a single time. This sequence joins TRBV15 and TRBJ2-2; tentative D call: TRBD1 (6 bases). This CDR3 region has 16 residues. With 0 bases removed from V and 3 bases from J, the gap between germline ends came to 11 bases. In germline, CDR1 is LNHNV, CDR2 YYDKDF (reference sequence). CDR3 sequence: CATSREKDSYTGELFF. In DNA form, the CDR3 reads TGTGCCACCAGCAGAGAAAAGGACAGCTACACCGGGGAGCTGTTTTTT.

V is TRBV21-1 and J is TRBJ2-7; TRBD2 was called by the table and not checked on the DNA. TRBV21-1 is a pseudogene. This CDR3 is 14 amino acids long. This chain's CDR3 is CASSKTSATYEQYV. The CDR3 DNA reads TGTGCCAGCAGCAAAACTAGCGCCACCTACGAGCAGTACGTC.

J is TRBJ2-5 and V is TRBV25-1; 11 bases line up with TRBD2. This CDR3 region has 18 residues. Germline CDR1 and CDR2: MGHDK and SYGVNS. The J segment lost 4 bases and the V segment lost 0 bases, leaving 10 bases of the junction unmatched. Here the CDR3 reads CASSEYLGLAGIGETQYF. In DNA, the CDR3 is TGTGCCAGCAGTGAATACCTCGGACTAGCGGGCATTGGAGAGACCCAGTACTTC.

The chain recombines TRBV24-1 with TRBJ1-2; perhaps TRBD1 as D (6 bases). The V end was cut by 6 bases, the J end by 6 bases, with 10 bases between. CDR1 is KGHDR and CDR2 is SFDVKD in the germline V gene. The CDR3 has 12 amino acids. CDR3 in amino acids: CATSKRGNGYTF. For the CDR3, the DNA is TGTGCCACCAGTAAGAGGGGGAATGGCTACACCTTC.

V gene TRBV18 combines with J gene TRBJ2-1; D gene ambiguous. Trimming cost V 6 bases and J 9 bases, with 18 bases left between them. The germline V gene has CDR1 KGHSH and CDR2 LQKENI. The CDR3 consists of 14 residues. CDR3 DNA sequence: TGTGCCAGCTCCATCGACATCCTGGGTGGTGAGCAGTTCTTC. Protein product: CASSIDILGGEQFF.

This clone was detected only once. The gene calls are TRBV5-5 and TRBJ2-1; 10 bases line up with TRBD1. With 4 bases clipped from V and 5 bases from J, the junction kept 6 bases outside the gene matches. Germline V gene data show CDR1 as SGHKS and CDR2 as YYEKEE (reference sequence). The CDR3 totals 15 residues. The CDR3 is CASSGGQGIDNEQFF. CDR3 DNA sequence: TGTGCCAGCAGCGGGGGACAGGGGATCGACAATGAGCAGTTCTTC.

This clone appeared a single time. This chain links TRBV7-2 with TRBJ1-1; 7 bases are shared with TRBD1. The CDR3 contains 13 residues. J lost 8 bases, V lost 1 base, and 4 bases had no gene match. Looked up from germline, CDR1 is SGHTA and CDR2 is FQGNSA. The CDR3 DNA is TGTGCCAGCAGCTTAGGACAGGGTAGGGAAGCTTTCTTT. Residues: CASSLGQGREAFF. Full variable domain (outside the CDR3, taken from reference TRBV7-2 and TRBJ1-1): GAGVSQSPSNKVTEKGKDVELRCDPISGHTALYWYRQSLGQGLEFLIYFQGNSAPDKSGLPSDRFSAERTGGSVSTLTIQRTQQEDSAVYLCASSLGQGREAFFGQGTRLTVV.

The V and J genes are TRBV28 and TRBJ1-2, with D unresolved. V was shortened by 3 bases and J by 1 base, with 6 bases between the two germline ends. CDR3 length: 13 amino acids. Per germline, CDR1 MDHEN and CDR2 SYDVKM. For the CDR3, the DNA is TGTGCCAGCAGTTTCCGGGTTAACTATGGCTACACCTTC. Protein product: CASSFRVNYGYTF.

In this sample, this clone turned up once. The CDR3 coding sequence is TGTGCCAGCAGCGTACGAGGGACAGATACGCAGTATTTT. Amino acid sequence: CASSVRGTDTQYF. V gene TRBV9 combines with J gene TRBJ2-3; maybe TRBD2 (5 bases). Trimming removed 1 base at V and 3 bases at J, with 6 bases between. CDR1 and CDR2 from the germline V gene are SGDLS and YYNGEE. This CDR3 has 13 amino acids.

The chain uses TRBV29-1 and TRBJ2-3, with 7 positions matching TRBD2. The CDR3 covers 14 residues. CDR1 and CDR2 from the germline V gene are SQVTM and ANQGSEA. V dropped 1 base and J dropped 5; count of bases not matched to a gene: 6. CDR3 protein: CSVEVREGRDTQYF. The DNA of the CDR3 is TGCAGCGTTGAAGTGAGGGAGGGGAGAGATACGCAGTATTTT.

CDR3 loop: CASSLAPGQDNEQFF. In DNA, the CDR3 is TGCGCCAGCAGCTTGGCCCCTGGACAGGACAATGAGCAGTTCTTC. The chain carries TRBV5-1 and TRBJ2-1, with 7 bases lining up with TRBD1. Germline V gene sequence: CDR1 SGHRS, CDR2 YFSETQ. The CDR3 loop spans 15 amino acids. J was trimmed by 5 bases and V by 0 bases; bases with no gene match: 5.

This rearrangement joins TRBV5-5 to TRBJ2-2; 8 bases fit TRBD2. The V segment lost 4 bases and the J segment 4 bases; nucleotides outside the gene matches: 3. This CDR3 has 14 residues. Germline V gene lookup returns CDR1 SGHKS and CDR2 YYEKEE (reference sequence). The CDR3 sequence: CASSRSGGTGELFF. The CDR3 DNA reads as TGTGCCAGCAGCCGCAGCGGGGGCACCGGGGAGCTGTTTTTT.